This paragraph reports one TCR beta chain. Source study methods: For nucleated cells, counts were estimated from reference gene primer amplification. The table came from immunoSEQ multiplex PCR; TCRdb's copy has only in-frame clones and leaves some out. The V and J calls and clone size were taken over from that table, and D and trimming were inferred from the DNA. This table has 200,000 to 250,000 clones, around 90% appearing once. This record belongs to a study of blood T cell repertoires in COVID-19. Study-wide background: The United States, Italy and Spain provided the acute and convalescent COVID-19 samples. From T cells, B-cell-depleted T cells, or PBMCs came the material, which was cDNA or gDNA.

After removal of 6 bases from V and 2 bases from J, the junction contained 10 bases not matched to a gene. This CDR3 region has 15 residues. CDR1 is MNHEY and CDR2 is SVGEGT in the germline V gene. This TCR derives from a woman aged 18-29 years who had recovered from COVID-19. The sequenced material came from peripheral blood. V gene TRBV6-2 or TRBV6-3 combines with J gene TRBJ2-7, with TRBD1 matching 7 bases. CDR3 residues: CASSIGPTGTYEQYF. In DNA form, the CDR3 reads TGTGCCAGCAGCATCGGGCCGACAGGGACCTACGAGCAGTACTTC.